This TCR beta chain was found in a study of yellow fever vaccine responses in identical twins. Overall study results and limits: Twin vaccine T cell responses reportedly seemed partly convergent, partly personalized.

Comments on this clonotype: Its matching antigen is unknown.

TCRdb redid the calling of the RT-PCR reads with MiXCR, one entry per CDR3 protein. The top ten hold about 1.8% of the sample, which has around 17,000 distinct CDR3 sequences, about four fifths seen once. Germline V gene data show CDR1 as MNHNS and CDR2 as SASEGT. V was trimmed by 4 bases and J by 3 bases, leaving 7 bases between them. This CDR3 has 13 amino acids. This TCR was sampled from a woman under 30 who received the yellow fever vaccine. This material consisted of T cells from blood (PBMCs), unsorted or a sorted subset (not recorded which), taken before or after yellow fever vaccination (not recorded which). This chain joins TRBV6-1 and TRBJ1-5, with D uncertain. The DNA for the CDR3 is TGTGCCAGCAGTGCCACTAACAATCAGCCCCAGCATTTT. This sequence encodes CASSATNNQPQHF.